The clone carrying this T cell receptor (beta chain) was observed a single time. As yet, its antigen is unknown. The use of a sample-barcoded 5' primer and a J-beta primer mix characterized a second PCR of roughly 6 to 12 cycles. TCRdb redid the calling of the 5' RACE reads with MiXCR, one entry per CDR3 protein. The data contain roughly 2 million distinct CDR3 sequences, around 50% of them singletons. The sample originates from a study of blood T cells in healthy people across ages. Findings of the study overall: Higher diversity, along with more naive CD4+ cells, distinguished long-lived donors from aged donors. Shifts in expanded clonotypes may have been confounded by donor CMV status, which was unknown.

CDR1 is SQVTM, CDR2 ANQGSEA, per germline. Trimming removed 0 bases from V and 1 base from J; junction bases left unmatched: 11. This CDR3 spans 17 amino acids. The study drew donors from healthy Caucasian individuals in Russia aged roughly 6 to 90. Every sample gave at least 6 micrograms of total RNA when it was extracted. The chain is built from TRBV29-1 and TRBJ1-2, with 7 bases matching TRBD1. The TCR originated in a woman aged 40 to 50 in good health. The sequenced sample was blood. CDR3 sequence (DNA): TGCAGCGTTGAAGATGGGGGGACAGTGCTACTTAACTATGGCTACACCTTC. Translating it yields CSVEDGGTVLLNYGYTF.